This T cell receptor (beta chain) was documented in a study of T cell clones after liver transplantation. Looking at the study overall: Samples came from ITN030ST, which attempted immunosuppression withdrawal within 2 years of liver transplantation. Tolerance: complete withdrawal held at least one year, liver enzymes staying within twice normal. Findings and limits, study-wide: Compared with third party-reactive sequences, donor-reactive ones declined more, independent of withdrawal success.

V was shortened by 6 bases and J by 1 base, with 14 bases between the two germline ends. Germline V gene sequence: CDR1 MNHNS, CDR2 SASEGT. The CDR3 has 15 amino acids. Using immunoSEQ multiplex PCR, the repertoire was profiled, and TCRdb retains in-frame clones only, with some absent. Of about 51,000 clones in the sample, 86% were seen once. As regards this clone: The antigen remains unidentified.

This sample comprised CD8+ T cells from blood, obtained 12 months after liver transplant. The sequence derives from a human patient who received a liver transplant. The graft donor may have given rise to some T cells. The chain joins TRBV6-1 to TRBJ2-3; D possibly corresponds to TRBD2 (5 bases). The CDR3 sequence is CASSLLLGGTDTQYF. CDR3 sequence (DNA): TGTGCCAGCAGCCTCCTACTCGGGGGCACAGATACGCAGTATTTT.